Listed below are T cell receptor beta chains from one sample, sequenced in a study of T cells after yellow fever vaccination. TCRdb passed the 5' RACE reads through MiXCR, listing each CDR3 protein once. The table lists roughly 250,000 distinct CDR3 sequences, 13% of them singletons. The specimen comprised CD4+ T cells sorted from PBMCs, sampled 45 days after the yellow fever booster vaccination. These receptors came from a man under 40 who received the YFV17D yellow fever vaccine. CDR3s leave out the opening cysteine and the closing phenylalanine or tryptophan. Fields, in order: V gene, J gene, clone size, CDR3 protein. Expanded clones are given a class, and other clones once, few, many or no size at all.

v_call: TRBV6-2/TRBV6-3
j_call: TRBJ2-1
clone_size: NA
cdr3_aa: ASSYGLGLAEKKGYNEQF

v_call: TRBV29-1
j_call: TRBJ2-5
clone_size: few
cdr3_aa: SVDRARETQY

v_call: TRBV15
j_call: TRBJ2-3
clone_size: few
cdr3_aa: ATSPRGASGDTDTQY

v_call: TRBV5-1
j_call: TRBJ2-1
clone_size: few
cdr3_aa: ASSLNQEIYNEQF

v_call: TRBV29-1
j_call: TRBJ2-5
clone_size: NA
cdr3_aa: SVEVETQY

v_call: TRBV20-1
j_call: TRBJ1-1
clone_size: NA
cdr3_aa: SAPRQGLGEAF

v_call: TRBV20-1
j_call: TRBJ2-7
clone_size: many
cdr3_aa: SARVPVGVQNEQY

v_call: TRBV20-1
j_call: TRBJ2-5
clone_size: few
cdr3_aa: SARTSGSQNLY

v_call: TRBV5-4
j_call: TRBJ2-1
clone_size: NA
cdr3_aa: ASFAKAGPQF

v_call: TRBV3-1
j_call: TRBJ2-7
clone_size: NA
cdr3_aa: ASSGLAGGPVLGEQY

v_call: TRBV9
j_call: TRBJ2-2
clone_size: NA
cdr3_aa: ASSVRRDYTGELF

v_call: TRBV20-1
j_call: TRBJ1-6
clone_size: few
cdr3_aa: SAETSSYNSPLH

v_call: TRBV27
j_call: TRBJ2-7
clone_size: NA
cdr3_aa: ASSLGGRSYEQY

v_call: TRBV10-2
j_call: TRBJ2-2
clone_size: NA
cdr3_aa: ASRGGAGNTGELF

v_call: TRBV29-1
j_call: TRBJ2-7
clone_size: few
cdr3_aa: SVGFDYEQY

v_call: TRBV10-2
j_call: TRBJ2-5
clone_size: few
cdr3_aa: ASPRSNSWTDQETQY

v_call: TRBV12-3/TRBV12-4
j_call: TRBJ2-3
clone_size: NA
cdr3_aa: ATNSDRGKVRTDTQY

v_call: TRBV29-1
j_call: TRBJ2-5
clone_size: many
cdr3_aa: SAPTQNQETQY

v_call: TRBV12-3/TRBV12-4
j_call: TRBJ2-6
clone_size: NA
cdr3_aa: AIGQEPLSGANVLT

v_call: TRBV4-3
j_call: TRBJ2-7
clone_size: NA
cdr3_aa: ASSQDYGAGDYEQY

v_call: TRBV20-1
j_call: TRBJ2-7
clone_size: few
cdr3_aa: SAPTGGSHEQY

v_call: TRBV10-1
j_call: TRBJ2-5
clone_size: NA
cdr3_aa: ASSESSSGSGSETQY